This T cell receptor (beta chain) was sequenced in a study of CD8+CD57+ T cells in acquired aplastic anemia. Findings and limits, study-wide: CD8+ Simpson's diversity in patients was not significantly different from that in controls.

TCR beta VDJ and CDR3 were profiled, and genomic DNA was the template. TCRdb re-analysed the reads in MiXCR, keeping a single row per CDR3 protein. The sample carries 160,000 or so distinct CDR3 sequences, around 50% recorded once. Of note for this clonotype: The antigen is not known.

Germline trimming cut 6 bases from V and 6 bases from J; bases unmatched to any gene: 19. The CDR3 contains 19 residues. The germline gives CDR1 SGHRS, CDR2 YFSETQ. All patients picked for sequencing had shown, by flow cytometry, an expansion of CD8+CD57+ cells. Sequenced sample: sorted CD4+, CD8+, or CD8+CD57+ T cells (not recorded which) from PBMCs. The gene calls are TRBV5-1 and TRBJ2-7, with 15 bases aligning to TRBD2. The receptor comes from a human donor with aplastic anemia. The CDR3 DNA is TGCGCCAGCACCCCCCTAGGACTAGCGGGAGGGATAGCGCGTTTCGAGCAGTACTTC. It is translated as CASTPLGLAGGIARFEQYF.